The T cell receptor (beta chain) described here comes from a study of T cell repertoires in cytomegalovirus infection. TCRdb passed the reads through MiXCR, listing each CDR3 protein once. The table lists around 260,000 distinct CDR3 sequences, roughly 10% of them singletons, with about 15% in the top ten. The length of the CDR3 is 15 residues. The V gene lost 7 bases and the J gene lost 7 bases, with 22 bases spanning the gap. This clonotype was counted ten times or more. Sequenced material: PBMCs. The receptor was derived from a human donor in good health (CMV status not recorded). Some clones in this sample may be carry-over from other donors' samples. The V call is TRBV12-3 or TRBV12-4, the J call TRBJ2-5; D gene ambiguous. CDR3 nucleotide sequence: TGTGCCAGCACTGAAGGGCCATTTAGTCTAGGGACCCAGTACTTC. Translated, it gives CASTEGPFSLGTQYF.